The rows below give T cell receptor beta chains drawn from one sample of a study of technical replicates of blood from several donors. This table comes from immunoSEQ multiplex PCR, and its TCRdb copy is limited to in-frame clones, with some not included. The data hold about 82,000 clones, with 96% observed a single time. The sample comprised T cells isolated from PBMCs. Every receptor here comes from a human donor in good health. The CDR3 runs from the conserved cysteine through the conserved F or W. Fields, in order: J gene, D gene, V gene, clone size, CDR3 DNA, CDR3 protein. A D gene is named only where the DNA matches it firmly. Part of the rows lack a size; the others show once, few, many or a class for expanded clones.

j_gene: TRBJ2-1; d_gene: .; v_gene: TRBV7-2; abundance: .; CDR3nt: TGTGCCAGCAGATCGACAGGAATTTACAATGAGCAGTTCTTC; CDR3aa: CASRSTGIYNEQFF
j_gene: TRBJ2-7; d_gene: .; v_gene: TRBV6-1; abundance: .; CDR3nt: TGTGCCAGCAGTGAAGTTGTTCTCTACGAGCAGTACTTC; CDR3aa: CASSEVVLYEQYF
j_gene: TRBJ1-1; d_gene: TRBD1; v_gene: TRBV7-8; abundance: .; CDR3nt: TGTGCCAGCAGGAGTTTAGGACAGGGGAACACTGAAGCTTTCTTT; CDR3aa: CASRSLGQGNTEAFF
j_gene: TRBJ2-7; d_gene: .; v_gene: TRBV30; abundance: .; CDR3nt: TGTGCCTGGGGGGGAGGGACAGGTTTACACGAGCAGTACTTC; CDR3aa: CAWGGGTGLHEQYF
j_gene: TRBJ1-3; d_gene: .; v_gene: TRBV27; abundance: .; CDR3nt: TGTGCCAGCAGTTTAGGACAAGGAAACACCATATATTTT; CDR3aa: CASSLGQGNTIYF
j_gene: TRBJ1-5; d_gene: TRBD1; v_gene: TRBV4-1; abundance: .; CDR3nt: TGCGCCAGCGGACAGGGCAATCAGCCCCAGCATTTT; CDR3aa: CASGQGNQPQHF
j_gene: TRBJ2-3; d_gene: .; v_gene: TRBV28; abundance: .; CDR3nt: TGTGCCAGCGGTCCGGCACAGCCGACAGATACGCAGTATTTT; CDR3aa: CASGPAQPTDTQYF
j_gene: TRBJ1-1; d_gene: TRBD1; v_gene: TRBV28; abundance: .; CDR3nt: TGTGCCAGCAGAACGGGACAGGTAAACACTGAAGCTTTCTTT; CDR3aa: CASRTGQVNTEAFF
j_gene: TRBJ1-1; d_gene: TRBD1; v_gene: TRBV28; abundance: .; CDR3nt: TGTGCCAGCAGACCGGGACAGGGACCTGAAGCTTTCTTT; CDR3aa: CASRPGQGPEAFF
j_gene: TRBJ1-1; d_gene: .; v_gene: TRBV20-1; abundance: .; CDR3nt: TGCAGTGAGGAGGGGAGGACTGAAGCTTTCTTT; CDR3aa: CSEEGRTEAFF
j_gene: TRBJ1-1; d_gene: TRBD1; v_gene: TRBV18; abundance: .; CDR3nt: TGTGCCAGCTCACCACCGGGACAGCTGAACACTGAAGCTTTCTTT; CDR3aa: CASSPPGQLNTEAFF
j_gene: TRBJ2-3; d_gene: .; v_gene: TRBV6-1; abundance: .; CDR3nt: TGTGCCAGCAGTTCCGGGACTAGCACAGATACGCAGTATTTT; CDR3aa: CASSSGTSTDTQYF
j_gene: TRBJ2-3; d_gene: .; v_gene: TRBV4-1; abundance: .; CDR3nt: TGCGCCAGCAGCCAAGACGGGACTAGCACAGATACGCAGTATTTT; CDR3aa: CASSQDGTSTDTQYF
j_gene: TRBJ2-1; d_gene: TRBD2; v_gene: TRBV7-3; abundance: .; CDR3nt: TGTGCCAGCAGCTTACTAGCGGGAGTCCCCTACAATGAGCAGTTCTTC; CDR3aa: CASSLLAGVPYNEQFF
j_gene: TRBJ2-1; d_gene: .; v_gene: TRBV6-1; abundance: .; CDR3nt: TGTGCCAGCACCCGGGAGATGAGGAATGAGCAGTTCTTC; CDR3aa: CASTREMRNEQFF
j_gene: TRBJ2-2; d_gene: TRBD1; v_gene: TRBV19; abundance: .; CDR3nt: TGTGCCAGTACGCGGGACAGGGAAAAGGCCGGGGAGCTGTTTTTT; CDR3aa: CASTRDREKAGELFF
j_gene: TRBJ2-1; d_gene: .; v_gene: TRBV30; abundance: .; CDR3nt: TGTGCCTGGATCAAACAGGTCCACAATGTACGTGAGCAGTTCTTC; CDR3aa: CAWIKQVHNVREQFF
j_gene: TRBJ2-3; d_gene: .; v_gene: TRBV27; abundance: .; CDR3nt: TGTGCCAGCAGTTTATGGGCAGGGCTATCTCCAGATACGCAGTATTTT; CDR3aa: CASSLWAGLSPDTQYF
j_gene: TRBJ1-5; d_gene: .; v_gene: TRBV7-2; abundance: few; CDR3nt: TGTGCCAGCAGCTTATCAGTCGGGGGTCAGCCCCAGCATTTT; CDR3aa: CASSLSVGGQPQHF
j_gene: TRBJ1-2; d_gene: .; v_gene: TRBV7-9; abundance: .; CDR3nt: TGTGCCAGCAGCTTAGGGACCAGGGGAGGCTACACCTTC; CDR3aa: CASSLGTRGGYTF
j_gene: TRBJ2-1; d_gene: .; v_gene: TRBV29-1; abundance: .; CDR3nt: TGCAGCGCCCCAGGTTCGAATGAGCAGTTCTTC; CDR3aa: CSAPGSNEQFF
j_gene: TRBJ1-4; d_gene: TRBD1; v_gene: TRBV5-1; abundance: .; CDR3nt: TGCGCCAGCAGCTACGGACAGGGTAGTGGAGAAAAACTGTTTTTT; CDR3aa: CASSYGQGSGEKLFF
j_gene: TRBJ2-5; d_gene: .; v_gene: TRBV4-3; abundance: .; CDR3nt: TGCGCCAGCAGCCGACTACTAGGGAGGACCCCCATGGGAGAGACCCAGTACTTC; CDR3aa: CASSRLLGRTPMGETQYF
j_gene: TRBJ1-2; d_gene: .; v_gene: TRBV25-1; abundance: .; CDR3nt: TGTGCCAGCAGTGAATATCTCGGGGACTTCAGAGGCTACACCTTC; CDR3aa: CASSEYLGDFRGYTF
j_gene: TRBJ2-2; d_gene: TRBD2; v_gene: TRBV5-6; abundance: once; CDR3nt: TGTGCCAGCAGCCCCCCCTCCGGGGGGGCGAACACCGGGGAGCTGTTTTTT; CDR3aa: CASSPPSGGANTGELFF
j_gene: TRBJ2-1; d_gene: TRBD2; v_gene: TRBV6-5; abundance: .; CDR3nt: TGTGCCAGCAGGGCCGGACTAGCCCCCTACAATGAGCAGTTCTTC; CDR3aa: CASRAGLAPYNEQFF
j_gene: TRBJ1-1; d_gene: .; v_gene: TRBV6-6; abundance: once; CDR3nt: TGTGCCAGCAATTTGGCGGAAAACACTGAAGCTTTCTTT; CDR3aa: CASNLAENTEAFF
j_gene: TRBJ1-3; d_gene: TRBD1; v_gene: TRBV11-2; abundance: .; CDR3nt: TGTGCCAGCAGCCCCGGGACAGGGGGCCTCCTTTTCTCTGGAAACACCATATATTTT; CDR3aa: CASSPGTGGLLFSGNTIYF
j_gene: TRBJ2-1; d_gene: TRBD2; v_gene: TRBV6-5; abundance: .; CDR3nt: TGTGCCAGCAGTCGACCTAGCGGGAAGGACAATGAGCAGTTCTTC; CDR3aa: CASSRPSGKDNEQFF
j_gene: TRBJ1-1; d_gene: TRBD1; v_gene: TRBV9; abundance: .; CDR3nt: TGTGCCAGCAGCGTAGCGACAGGGGGGCTGCCGGCTGAAGCTTTCTTT; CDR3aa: CASSVATGGLPAEAFF
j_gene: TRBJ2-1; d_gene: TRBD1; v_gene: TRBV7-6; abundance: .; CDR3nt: TGTGCCAGCAGCTCAATCGGGACAGGGGTTCCCTACAATGAGCAGTTCTTC; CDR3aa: CASSSIGTGVPYNEQFF
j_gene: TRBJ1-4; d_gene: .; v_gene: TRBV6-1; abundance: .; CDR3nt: TGTGCCAGCAGTGACAGGGCCCGGCAATGGAGTGAAAAACTGTTTTTT; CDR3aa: CASSDRARQWSEKLFF
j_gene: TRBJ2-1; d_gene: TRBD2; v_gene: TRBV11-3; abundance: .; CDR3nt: TGTGCCAGCAGCTTAGAGGGGACTAGCGGGAGACACAATGAGCAGTTCTTC; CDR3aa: CASSLEGTSGRHNEQFF
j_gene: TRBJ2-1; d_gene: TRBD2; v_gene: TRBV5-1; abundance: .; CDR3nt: TGCGCCAGCAGCTTGAAGGTAGCGGGAGGGCCTGAACAGTTCTTC; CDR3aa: CASSLKVAGGPEQFF
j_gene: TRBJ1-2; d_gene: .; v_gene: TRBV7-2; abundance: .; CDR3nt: TGTGCCAGCAGTTTACCACAGCTACCTAACTATGGCTACACCTTC; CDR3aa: CASSLPQLPNYGYTF
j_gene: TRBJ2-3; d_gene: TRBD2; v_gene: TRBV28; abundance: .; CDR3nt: TGTGCCAGCAGTTTAGGTGGTGGTGGCGGGAGGCCGCAGTATTTT; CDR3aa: CASSLGGGGGRPQYF
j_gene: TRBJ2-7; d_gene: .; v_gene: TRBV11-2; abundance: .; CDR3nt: TGTGCCAGCAGTTATCCCCTCCGTGGGCAGGGCCTTCCCTACGAGCAGTACTTC; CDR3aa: CASSYPLRGQGLPYEQYF
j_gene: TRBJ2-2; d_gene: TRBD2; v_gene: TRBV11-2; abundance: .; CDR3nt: TGTGCCAGCAGCCCCGTCTCCAGCGGGAGTTTCGGGGAGCTGTTTTTT; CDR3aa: CASSPVSSGSFGELFF
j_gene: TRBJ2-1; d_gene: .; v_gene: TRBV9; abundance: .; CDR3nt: TGTGCCAGCAGCGTAGAACTAGTTTGGTCGGAGCAGTTCTTC; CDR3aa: CASSVELVWSEQFF
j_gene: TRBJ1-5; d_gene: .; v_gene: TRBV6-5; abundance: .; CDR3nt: TGTGCCAGCAGTTACGGGGAGAATCAGCCCCAGCATTTT; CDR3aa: CASSYGENQPQHF
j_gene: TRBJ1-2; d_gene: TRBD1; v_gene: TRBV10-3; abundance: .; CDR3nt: TGTGCCATCAGTGAGTCCCCGAACCAGGGGGAGGATGGCTACACCTTC; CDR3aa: CAISESPNQGEDGYTF
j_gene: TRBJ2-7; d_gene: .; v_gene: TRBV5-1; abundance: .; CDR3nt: TGCGCCAGCAGTGTAGGGTCAAGCGCCCAGGGGTCCTACGAGCAGTACTTC; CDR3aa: CASSVGSSAQGSYEQYF
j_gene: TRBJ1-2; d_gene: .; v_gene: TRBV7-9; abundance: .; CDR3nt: TGTGCCAGCAAGACAGGTGCGCCTCTTTCCGGCTACACCTTC; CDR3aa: CASKTGAPLSGYTF
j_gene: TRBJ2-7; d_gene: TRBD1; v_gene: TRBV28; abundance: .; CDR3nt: TGTGCCAGCAGTTTGGCTCGGACAGGAGGATCCTACGAGCAGTACTTC; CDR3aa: CASSLARTGGSYEQYF
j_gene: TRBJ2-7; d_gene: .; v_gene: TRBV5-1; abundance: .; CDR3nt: TGCGCCAGCAGCTTGGACGGTTACGAGCAGTACTTC; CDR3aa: CASSLDGYEQYF
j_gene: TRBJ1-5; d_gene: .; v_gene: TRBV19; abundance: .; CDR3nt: TGTGCCAGTAGTATTATCGGGGTTTATCAGCCCCAGCATTTT; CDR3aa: CASSIIGVYQPQHF
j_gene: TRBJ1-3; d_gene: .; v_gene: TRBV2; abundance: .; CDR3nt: TGTGCCAGCAGTGATTTCCGGGAGAGGCGGTCTGGAAACACCATATATTTT; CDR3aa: CASSDFRERRSGNTIYF
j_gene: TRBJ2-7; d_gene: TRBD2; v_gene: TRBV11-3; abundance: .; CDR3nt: TGTGCCAGCAGCCCACATGGACTAGCGGGCGCCTACGAGCAGTACTTC; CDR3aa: CASSPHGLAGAYEQYF
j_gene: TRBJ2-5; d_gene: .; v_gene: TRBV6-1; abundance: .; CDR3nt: TGTGCCAGCAGTATTGGCTACAGGGTTCCGGAGACCCAGTACTTC; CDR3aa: CASSIGYRVPETQYF
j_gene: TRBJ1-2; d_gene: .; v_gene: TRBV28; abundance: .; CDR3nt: TGTGCCAGCAGTCTACAGACACGTGGCTACACCTTC; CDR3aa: CASSLQTRGYTF
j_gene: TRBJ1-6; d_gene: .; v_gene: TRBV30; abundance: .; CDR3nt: TGTGCCTGGGGCTTCAATTCACCCCTCCACTTT; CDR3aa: CAWGFNSPLHF